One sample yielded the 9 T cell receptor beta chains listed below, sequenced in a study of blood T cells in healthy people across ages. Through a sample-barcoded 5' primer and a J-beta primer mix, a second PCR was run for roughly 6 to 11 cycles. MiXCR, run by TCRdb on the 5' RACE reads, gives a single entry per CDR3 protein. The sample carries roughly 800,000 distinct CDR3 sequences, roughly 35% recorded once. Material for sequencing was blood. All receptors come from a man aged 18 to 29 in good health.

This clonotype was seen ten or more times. The CDR3 here is CASSRQGAGNTEAFF. CDR3 coding DNA: TGTGCCAGCAGTCGGCAGGGGGCAGGGAACACTGAAGCTTTCTTT. V usage is TRBV28 and J usage is TRBJ1-1; 8 nucleotides agree with TRBD1. Trimming took 5 bases from V and 1 from J; bases not matched to a gene: 6. Per germline, CDR1 MDHEN and CDR2 SYDVKM. The CDR3 covers 15 residues.

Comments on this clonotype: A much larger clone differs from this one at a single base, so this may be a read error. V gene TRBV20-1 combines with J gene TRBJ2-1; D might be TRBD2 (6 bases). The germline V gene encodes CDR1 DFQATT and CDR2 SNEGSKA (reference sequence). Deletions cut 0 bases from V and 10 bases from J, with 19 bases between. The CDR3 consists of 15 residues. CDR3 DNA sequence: TGCAGTGCTAGAGATCAGGCCGGAGGGCTCAAGGAGCAGTTCTTC. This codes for CSARDQAGGLKEQFF.

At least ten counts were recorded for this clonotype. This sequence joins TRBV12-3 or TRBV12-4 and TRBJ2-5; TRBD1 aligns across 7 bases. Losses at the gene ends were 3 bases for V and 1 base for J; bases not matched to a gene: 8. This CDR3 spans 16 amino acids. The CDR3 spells CASSFQSQGIQETQYF. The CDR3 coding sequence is TGTGCCAGCAGTTTCCAGTCACAGGGGATCCAAGAGACCCAGTACTTC.

CDR3 DNA sequence: TGTGCCAGCAGACCAACAGGGTTCGGCGAGCAGTACTTC. It is translated as CASRPTGFGEQYF. J is TRBJ2-7 and V is TRBV2, with D possibly TRBD1 on 6 matching bases. Deletions cut 6 bases from V and 6 bases from J, with 15 bases between. The CDR3 is 13 residues long. The germline CDR1 and CDR2 sequences are SNHLY and FYNNEI.

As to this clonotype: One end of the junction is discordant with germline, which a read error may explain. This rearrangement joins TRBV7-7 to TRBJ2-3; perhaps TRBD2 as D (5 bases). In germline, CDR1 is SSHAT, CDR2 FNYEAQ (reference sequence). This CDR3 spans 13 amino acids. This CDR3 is CASSAELADTQYF. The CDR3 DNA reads TGTGCTAGCAGCGCGGAACTAGCAGATACGCAGTATTTT.

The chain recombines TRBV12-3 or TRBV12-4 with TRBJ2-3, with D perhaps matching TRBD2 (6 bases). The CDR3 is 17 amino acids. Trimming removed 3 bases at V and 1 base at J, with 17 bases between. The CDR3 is CASSFPMGGPRTDTQYF. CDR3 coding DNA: TGTGCCAGCAGTTTCCCAATGGGGGGTCCTCGCACAGATACGCAGTATTTT.

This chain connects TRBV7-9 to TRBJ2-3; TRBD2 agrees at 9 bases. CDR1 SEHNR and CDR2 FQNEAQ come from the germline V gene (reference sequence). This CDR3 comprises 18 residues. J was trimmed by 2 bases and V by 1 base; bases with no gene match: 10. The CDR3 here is CASSLGSGGLPSTDTQYF. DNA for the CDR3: TGTGCCAGCAGCTTAGGGAGCGGGGGGCTGCCATCCACAGATACGCAGTATTTT.

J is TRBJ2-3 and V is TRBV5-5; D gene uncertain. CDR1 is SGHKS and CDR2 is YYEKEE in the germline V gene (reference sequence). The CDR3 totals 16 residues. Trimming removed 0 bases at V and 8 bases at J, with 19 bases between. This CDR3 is CASSLAGFSSQTTQYF. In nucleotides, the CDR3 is TGTGCCAGCAGCTTGGCCGGTTTTTCCTCACAGACTACGCAGTATTTT.

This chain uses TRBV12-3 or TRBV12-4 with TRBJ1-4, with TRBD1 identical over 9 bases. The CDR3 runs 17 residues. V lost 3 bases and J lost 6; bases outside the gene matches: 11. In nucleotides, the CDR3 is TGTGCCAGCAGTTTCTCCGGGACAGGGTGGTGGGATGAAAAACTGTTTTTT. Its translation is CASSFSGTGWWDEKLFF.